A selection of T cell receptor beta chains follows, all from one sample in a study of blood T cells in healthy people across ages. MiXCR was run by TCRdb on the 5' RACE reads, yielding one entry per CDR3 protein. The table has some 710,000 distinct CDR3 sequences, 22% seen once; the top ten hold roughly 22%. The sequenced material came from blood. These receptors were collected from a man between 65 and 80 years old in good health. CDR3s include the opening cysteine and the closing phenylalanine or tryptophan.

v_gene,j_gene,CDR3aa
TRBV28,TRBJ2-7,CASSGYYEQYF
TRBV29-1,TRBJ1-4,CSVRSTSEKLFF
TRBV27,TRBJ1-1,CASSTLSRTIGEAFF
TRBV18,TRBJ1-2,CASSPGGVPYGYTF
TRBV18,TRBJ1-4,CASSPLGGEKLFF
TRBV5-1,TRBJ2-3,CASSCGSGRDTQYF
TRBV7-9,TRBJ1-1,CASSRTGTSTTEAFF
TRBV4-3,TRBJ2-3,CASSQDGQRAQYF
TRBV7-8,TRBJ2-4,CASSHAYRGRAKNIQYF
TRBV27,TRBJ1-2,CASSSTTWMNYGYTF
TRBV2,TRBJ2-5,CASSLRLAGAQETQYF
TRBV5-1,TRBJ2-3,CASSEGHTGTDTQYF
TRBV20-1,NA,CSARESSRGANEQYF
TRBV20-1,TRBJ1-5,CSARSGPRNQPQHF
TRBV20-1,TRBJ2-5,CSTGGQGGTQYF
TRBV5-5,TRBJ1-2,CASSSTLLGYGYTF
TRBV9,TRBJ2-1,CASSVELRDEQFF
TRBV29-1,TRBJ2-7,CSVELSAYEQYF
TRBV18,TRBJ2-1,CASSPVLAGEQFF
TRBV28,TRBJ2-2,CASMGTANTGELFF
TRBV29-1,TRBJ2-1,CSSEGGFLYNEQFF
TRBV7-6,TRBJ2-5,CASSSRVDETQYF
TRBV5-1,TRBJ2-3,CASSLAPTGDTDTQYF
TRBV24-1,TRBJ2-2,CATSDLNTTRAGTNTGELFF
TRBV6-1,TRBJ1-2,CASMVDYGYTF
TRBV2,TRBJ1-4,CASRRQGTATNEKLFF
TRBV24-1,TRBJ2-3,CATSDRTSGRNTDTQYF
TRBV6-1,TRBJ1-1,CASGRYLMNTEAFF
TRBV10-3,TRBJ2-3,CAISEGLAEKDTQYF
TRBV10-3,TRBJ2-1,CAISANNEQFF
TRBV2,TRBJ2-1,CASSGGLEISEQFF
TRBV10-3,TRBJ2-4,CAISEGHQDTQNIQYF
TRBV5-1,TRBJ1-1,CASSWDRTVNTEAFF
TRBV19,TRBJ1-5,CASSLQPQHF
TRBV28,TRBJ1-2,CASRTDRVYNYGYTF
TRBV24-1,TRBJ2-6,CATSAEGTGSF